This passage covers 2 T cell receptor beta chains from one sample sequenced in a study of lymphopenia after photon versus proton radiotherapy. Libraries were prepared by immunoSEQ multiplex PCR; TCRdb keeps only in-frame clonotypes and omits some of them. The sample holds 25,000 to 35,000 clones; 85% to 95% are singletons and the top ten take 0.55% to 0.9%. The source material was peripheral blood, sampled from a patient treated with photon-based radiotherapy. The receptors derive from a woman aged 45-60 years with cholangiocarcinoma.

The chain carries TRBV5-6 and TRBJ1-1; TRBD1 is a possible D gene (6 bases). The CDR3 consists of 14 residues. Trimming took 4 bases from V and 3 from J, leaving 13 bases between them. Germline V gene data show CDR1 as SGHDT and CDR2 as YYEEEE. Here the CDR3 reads CASSPAGGHTEAFF. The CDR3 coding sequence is TGTGCCAGCAGCCCCGCCGGGGGGCACACTGAAGCTTTCTTT.

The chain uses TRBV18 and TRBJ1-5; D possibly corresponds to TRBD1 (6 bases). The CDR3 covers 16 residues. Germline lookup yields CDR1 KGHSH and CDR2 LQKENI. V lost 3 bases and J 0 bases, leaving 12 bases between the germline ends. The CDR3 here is CASSPGGQYSNQPQHF. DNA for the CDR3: TGTGCCAGCTCACCGGGCGGACAGTATAGCAATCAGCCCCAGCATTTT.